This record looks at one T cell receptor (beta chain) sequence and its context. Antigen: not known. Using immunoSEQ multiplex PCR, the repertoire was profiled, and TCRdb retains in-frame clones only, with some absent. The sample carries 80,000 to 100,000 clones, 82% recorded once. This sample is part of a study of radiotherapy plus CTLA-4 blockade in lung cancer. Notes on the study in general: Subsequent to radiotherapy plus ipilimumab, tumor-derived TCR clones underwent expansion in blood.

Chemo-refractory metastatic non-small-cell lung cancer patients received focal radiation with ipilimumab CTLA-4 blockade. CDR1 and CDR2 from the germline V gene are MNHNY and SVGAGI (reference sequence). After removal of 0 bases from V and 1 base from J, the junction contained 1 base not matched to a gene. CDR3 length equals 15 residues. The material sequenced was peripheral blood, taken from a patient treated with radiotherapy plus ipilimumab. J is TRBJ2-7 and V is TRBV6-6; 9 bases fit TRBD1. The sequence was obtained from a human donor with non-small cell lung cancer who had a partial response to radiotherapy plus ipilimumab. This chain's CDR3 is CASSYSQGASYEQYF. CDR3 DNA sequence: TGTGCCAGCAGTTACTCACAGGGGGCGTCCTACGAGCAGTACTTC.